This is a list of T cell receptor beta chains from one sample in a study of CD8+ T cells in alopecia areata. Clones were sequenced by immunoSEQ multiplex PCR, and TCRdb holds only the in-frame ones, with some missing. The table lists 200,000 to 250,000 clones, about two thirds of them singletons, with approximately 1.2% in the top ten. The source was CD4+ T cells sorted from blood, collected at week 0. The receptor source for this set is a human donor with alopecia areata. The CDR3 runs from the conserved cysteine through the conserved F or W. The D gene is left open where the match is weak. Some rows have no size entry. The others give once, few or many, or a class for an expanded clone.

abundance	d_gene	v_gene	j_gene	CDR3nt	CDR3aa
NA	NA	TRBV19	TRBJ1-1	TGTGCCAGTTCCCAAGGCGGGTACACTGAAGCTTTCTTT	CASSQGGYTEAFF
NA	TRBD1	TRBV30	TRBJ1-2	TGTGCCTGGAGCCGGGACAGTTATGGCTACACCTTC	CAWSRDSYGYTF
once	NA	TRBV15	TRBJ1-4	TGTGCCACCAGCAGGAGTCCTAATGAAAAACTGTTTTTT	CATSRSPNEKLFF
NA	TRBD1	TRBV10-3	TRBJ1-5	TGTGCCATCAGCCAGGGGGACCATCAGCCCCAGCATTTT	CAISQGDHQPQHF
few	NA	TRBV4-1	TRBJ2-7	TGCGCCAGCAGCCAAGATGGGCTAGCTGGGGAGCAGTACTTC	CASSQDGLAGEQYF
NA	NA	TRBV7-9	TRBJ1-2	TGTGCCAGCAGCTTGCAAGGGATCACTAACTATGGCTACACCTTC	CASSLQGITNYGYTF
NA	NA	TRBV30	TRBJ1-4	TGTGCCTGGAGCAAATTGAGCCGGCGTTTCTTT	CAWSKLSRRFF
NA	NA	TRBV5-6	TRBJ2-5	TGTGCCAGCAGCTTCACGGGAGAGACCCAGTACTTC	CASSFTGETQYF
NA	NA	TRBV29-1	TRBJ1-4	TGCAGCGTTGGGGAGGGAGGGCGAGAAAAACTGTTTTTT	CSVGEGGREKLFF
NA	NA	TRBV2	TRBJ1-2	TGTGCCAGCGCTAGACGAACCGAGGGTGGCTACACCTTC	CASARRTEGGYTF
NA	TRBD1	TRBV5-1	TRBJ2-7	TGCGCCAGCAGCTCCAATCCGGGACAGGGTAGCGAGCAGTACTTC	CASSSNPGQGSEQYF
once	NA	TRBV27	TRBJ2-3	TGTGCCAGCAGTTTATTTGCGGTGCCAAGCACAGATACGCAGTATTTT	CASSLFAVPSTDTQYF
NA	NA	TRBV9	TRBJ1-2	TGTGCCAGCAGCGGGGGGACAACGGCGGGCTATGGCTACACCTTC	CASSGGTTAGYGYTF
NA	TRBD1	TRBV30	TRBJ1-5	TGTGCCTGGAGTTTGGACAGGGCACAGCCCCAGCATTTT	CAWSLDRAQPQHF
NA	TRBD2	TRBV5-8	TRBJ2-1	TGTGCCGCGGGGAGGGGAACACTCCTCTCCTACAATGAGCAGTTCTTC	CAAGRGTLLSYNEQFF
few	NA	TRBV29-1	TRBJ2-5	TGCAGCGTTCCAGGGGTTTTGCAAGAGACCCAGTACTTC	CSVPGVLQETQYF
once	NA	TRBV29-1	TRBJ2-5	TGCAGCGTTGAGACCGGGACCTCCGAGACCCAGTACTTC	CSVETGTSETQYF
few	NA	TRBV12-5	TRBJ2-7	TGTGCTAGTGGTACGGACCTTTCCCTCTACGAGCAGTACTTC	CASGTDLSLYEQYF
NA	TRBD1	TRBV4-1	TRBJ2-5	TGCGCCAGCAGCCCAGCACGGTGGACAGGGGACGGAGAGACCCAGTACTTC	CASSPARWTGDGETQYF
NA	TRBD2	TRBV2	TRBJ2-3	TGTGCCAGCCAGGGACTAGCGGCTAGCACAGATACGCAGTATTTT	CASQGLAASTDTQYF
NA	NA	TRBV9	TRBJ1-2	TGTGCCAGCAGCGTAGAGTTTAACTATGGCTACACCTTC	CASSVEFNYGYTF
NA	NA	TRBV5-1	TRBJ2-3	TGCGCCAGCAGCTTGGTGGGCCCAGATACGCAGTATTTT	CASSLVGPDTQYF
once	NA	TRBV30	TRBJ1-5	TGTGCCTGGGACACAAGCCGAGGTCAGCCCCAGCATTTT	CAWDTSRGQPQHF
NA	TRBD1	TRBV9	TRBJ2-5	TGTGCCAGCAGCCTCAATCCGAGGGACAGGGGGCGAGAGACCCAGTACTTC	CASSLNPRDRGRETQYF
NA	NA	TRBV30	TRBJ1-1	TGTGCCTGGAGTGGAACGGCGAACACTGAAGCTTTCTTT	CAWSGTANTEAFF
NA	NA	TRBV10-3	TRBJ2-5	TGTGCCATCAGTGCAGGGGGACTCAACCCTACTTCGGGTGAGACCCAGTACTTC	CAISAGGLNPTSGETQYF
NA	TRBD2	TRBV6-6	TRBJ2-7	TGTGCCACCCGGGGGGGCGCTCCCTACGAGCAGTACTTC	CATRGGAPYEQYF
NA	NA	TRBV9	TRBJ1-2	TGTGCCAGCAGCTCGGGGGGCCAATCTAACTATGGCTACACCTTC	CASSSGGQSNYGYTF
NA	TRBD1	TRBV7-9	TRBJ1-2	TGTGCCAGCAGCTTAGCAGGACAGGACTATGGCTACACCTTC	CASSLAGQDYGYTF
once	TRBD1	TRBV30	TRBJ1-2	TGTGCCTGGAGTGTATTCTTAGGACAGGGCGCTCACACCTTC	CAWSVFLGQGAHTF
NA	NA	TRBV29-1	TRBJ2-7	TGCAGCGTTCAGAAGTCTTCCTACGAGCAGTACTTC	CSVQKSSYEQYF
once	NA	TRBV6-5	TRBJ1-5	TGTGCCAGCAGTTACTCGTCAGGGGACAATCAGCCCCAGCATTTT	CASSYSSGDNQPQHF
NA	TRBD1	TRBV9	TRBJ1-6	TGTGCCAGCAGCTTGCTGACAGGGAAGGAGAATAATTCACCCCTCCACTTT	CASSLLTGKENNSPLHF
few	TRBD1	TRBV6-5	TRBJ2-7	TGTGCCAGCAGTACGGACCGGACAGGGGTGAGCGAGCAGTACTTC	CASSTDRTGVSEQYF
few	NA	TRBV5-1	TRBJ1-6	TGCGCCAGCAGCTGGGAGGGAGGTTCACCCCTCCACTTT	CASSWEGGSPLHF
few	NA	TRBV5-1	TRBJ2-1	TGCGCCAGCAGCACCGACAGGCTCAATGAGCAGTTCTTC	CASSTDRLNEQFF
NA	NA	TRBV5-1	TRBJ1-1	TGCGCCAGCCGCTATTCGGACACTGAAGCTTTCTTT	CASRYSDTEAFF
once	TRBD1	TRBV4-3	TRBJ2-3	TGCGCCAGCAGCCCAGACAGGGAAGAGGATACGCAGTATTTT	CASSPDREEDTQYF
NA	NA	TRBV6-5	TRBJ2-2	TGTGCCAGTGGGGGATGGGGCGGGGAGCTGTTTTTT	CASGGWGGELFF
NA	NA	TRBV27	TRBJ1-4	TGTGCCAGCAGTCCCGCCAGGGGACGGAATGAAAAACTGTTTTTT	CASSPARGRNEKLFF
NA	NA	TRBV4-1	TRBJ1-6	TGCGCCAGCAGCCAAGATTGGGGGCGAGGCCTCCACTTT	CASSQDWGRGLHF
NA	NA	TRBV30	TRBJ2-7	TGTGCCTGGAGTGTACGTTGGCAGCACGACGAGCAGTACTTC	CAWSVRWQHDEQYF
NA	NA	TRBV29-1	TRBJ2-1	TGCAGCGTTGGTACGGGATATGAGCAGTTCTTC	CSVGTGYEQFF
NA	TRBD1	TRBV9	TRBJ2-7	TGTGCCAGCAGCGGTACAGGGGGCGGCTACGAGCAGTACTTC	CASSGTGGGYEQYF
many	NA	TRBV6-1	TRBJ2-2	TGTGCCAGCAACCCGCGGGGCGTGCCCGGGGAGCTGTTTTTT	CASNPRGVPGELFF
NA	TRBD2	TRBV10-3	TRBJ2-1	TGTGCCACCGGACTAGCGAACGAGCAGTTCTTC	CATGLANEQFF
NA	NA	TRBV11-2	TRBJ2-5	TGTGCCAGCAGTCTAGGTAGGGCAGGACCGTACCAAGAGACCCAGTACTTC	CASSLGRAGPYQETQYF
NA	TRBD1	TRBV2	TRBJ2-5	TGTGCCAGCACCGGGACAGCCTTCGACACCCAGTACTTC	CASTGTAFDTQYF